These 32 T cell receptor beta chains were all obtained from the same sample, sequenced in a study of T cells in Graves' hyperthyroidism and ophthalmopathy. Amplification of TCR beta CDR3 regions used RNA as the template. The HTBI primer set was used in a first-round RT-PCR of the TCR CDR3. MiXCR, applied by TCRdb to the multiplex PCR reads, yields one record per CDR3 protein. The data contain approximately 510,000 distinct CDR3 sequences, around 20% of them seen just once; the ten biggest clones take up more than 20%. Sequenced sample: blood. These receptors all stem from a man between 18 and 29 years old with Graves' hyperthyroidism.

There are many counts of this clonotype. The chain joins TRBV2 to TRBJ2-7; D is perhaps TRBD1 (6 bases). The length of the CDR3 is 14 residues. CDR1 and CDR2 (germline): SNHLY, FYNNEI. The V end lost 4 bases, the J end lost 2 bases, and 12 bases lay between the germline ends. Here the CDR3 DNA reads TGTGCCAGCAGTGCCGGCAGGGACACCTACGAGCAGTACTTC. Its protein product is CASSAGRDTYEQYF.

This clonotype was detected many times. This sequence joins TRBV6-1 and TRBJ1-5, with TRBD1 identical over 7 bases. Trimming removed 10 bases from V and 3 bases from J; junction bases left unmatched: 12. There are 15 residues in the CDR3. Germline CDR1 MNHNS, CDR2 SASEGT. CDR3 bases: TGTGCCACCCATACGGGGGACAGACACAATCAGCCCCAGCATTTT. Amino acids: CATHTGDRHNQPQHF.

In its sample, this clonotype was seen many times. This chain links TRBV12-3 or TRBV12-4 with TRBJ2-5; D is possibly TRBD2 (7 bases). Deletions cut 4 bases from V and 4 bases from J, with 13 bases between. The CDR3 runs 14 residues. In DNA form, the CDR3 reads TGTGCCAGCAGTTCCACAGGGAGGGGAGAGACCCAGTACTTC. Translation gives CASSSTGRGETQYF.

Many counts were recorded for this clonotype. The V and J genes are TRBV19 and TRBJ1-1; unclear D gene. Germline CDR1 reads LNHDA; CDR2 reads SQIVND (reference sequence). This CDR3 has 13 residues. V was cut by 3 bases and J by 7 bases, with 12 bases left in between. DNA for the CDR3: TGTGCCAGTAGTATTAGGCCAGCGGGTGAAGCTTTCTTT. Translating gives CASSIRPAGEAFF. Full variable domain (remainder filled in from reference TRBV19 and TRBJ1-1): DGGITQSPKYLFRKEGQNVTLSCEQNLNHDAMYWYRQDPGQGLRLIYYSQIVNDFQKGDIAEGYSVSREKKESFPLTVTSAQKNPTAFYLCASSIRPAGEAFFGQGTRLTVV.

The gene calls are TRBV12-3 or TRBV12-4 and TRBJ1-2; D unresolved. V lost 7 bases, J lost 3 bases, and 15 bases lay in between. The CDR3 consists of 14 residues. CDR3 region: CASTSGSFHYGYTF. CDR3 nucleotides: TGTGCCAGCACCTCCGGGAGCTTCCACTATGGCTACACCTTC.

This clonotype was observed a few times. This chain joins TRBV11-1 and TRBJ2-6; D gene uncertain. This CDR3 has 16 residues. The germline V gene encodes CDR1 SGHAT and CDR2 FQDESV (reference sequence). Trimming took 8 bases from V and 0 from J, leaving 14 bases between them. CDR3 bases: TGTGCCAGCGATAAGGCCTCGCTCTCTGGGGCCAACGTCCTGACTTTC. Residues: CASDKASLSGANVLTF.

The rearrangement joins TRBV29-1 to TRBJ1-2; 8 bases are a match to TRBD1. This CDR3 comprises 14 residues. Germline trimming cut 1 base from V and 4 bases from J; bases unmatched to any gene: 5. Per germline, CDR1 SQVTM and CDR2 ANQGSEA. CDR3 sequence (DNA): TGCAGCGTTGAAGCGATCAGGGGGCTCTATGGCTACACCTTC. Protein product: CSVEAIRGLYGYTF.

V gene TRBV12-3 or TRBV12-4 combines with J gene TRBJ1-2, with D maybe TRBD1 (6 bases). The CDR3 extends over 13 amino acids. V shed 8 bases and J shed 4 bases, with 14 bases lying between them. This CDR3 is CASLQTGSYGYTF. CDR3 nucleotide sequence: TGTGCCAGCCTCCAGACAGGCTCCTATGGCTACACCTTC.

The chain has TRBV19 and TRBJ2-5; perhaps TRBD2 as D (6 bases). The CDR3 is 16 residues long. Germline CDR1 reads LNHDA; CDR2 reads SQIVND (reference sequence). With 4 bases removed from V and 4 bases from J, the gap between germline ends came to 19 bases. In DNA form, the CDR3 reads TGTGCCAGTAGTAACACGGCGGGAAGTTCGGGAGAGACCCAGTACTTC. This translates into CASSNTAGSSGETQYF.

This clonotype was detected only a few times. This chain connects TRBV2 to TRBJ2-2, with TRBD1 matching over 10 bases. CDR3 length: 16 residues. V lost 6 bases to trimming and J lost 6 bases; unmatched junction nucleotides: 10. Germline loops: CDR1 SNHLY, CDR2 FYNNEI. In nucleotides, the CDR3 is TGTGCCAGCAGGAGACAGACAGGGGGCAGCGCCGGGGAGCTGTTTTTT. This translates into CASRRQTGGSAGELFF.

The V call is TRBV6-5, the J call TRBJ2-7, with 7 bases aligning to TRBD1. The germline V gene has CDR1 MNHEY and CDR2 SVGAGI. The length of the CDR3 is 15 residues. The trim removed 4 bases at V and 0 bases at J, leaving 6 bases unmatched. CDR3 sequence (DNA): TGTGCCAGCAGTTTCACAGGGGCTAGCTCCTACGAGCAGTACTTC. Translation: CASSFTGASSYEQYF.

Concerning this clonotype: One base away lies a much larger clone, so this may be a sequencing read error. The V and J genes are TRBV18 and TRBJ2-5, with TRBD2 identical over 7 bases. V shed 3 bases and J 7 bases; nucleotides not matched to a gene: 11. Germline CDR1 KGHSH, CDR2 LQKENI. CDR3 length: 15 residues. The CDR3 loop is CASSPYSTWGGTQYF. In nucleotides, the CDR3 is TGTGCCAGCTCACCTTACAGTACCTGGGGGGGGACCCAGTACTTC.

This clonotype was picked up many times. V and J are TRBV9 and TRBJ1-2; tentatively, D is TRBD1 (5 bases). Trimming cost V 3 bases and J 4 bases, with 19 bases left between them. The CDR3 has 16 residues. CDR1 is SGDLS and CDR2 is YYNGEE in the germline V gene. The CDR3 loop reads CASSALVTGTLYGYTF. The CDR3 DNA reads TGTGCCAGCAGCGCCTTGGTCACGGGGACCCTCTATGGCTACACCTTC.

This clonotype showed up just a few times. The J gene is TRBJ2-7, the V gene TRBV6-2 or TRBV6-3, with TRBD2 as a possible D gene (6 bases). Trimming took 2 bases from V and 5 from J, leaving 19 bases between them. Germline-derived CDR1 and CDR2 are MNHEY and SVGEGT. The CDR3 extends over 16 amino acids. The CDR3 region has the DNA TGTGCCAGCAGTTACGCCGCTCCCGGAGGGAGCCACGAGCAGTACTTC. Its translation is CASSYAAPGGSHEQYF.

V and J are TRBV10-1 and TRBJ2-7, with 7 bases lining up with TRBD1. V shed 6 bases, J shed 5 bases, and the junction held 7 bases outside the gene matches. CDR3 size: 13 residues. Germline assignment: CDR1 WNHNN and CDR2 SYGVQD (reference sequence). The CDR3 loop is CASSFDRANEQYF. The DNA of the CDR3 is TGCGCCAGCAGCTTCGACAGGGCGAACGAGCAGTACTTC.

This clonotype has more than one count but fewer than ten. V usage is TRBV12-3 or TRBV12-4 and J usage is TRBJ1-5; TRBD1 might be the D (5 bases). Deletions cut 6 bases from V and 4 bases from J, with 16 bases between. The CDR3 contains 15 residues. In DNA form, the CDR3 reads TGTGCCAGCAGCGGGGCCGGGAGGCTGAATCAGCCCCAGCATTTT. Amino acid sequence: CASSGAGRLNQPQHF.

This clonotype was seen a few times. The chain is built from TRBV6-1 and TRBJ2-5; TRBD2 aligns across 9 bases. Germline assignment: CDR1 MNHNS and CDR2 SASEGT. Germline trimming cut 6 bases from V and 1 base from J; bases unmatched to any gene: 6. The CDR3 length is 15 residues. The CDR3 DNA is TGTGCCAGCAGCTTTAGCGGGAGTAGCCAAGAGACCCAGTACTTC. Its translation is CASSFSGSSQETQYF.

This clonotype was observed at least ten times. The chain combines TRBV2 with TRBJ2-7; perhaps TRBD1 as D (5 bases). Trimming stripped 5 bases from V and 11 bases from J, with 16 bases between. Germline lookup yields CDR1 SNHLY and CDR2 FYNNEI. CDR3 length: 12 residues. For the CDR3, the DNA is TGTGCCAGCAGTTCGGGCAGGGTCTCTGAGTACTTC. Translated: CASSSGRVSEYF. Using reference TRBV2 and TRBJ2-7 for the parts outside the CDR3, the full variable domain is EPEVTQTPSHQVTQMGQEVILRCVPISNHLYFYWYRQILGQKVEFLVSFYNNEISEKSEIFDDQFSVERPDGSNFTLKIRSTKLEDSAMYFCASSSGRVSEYFGPGTRLTVT.

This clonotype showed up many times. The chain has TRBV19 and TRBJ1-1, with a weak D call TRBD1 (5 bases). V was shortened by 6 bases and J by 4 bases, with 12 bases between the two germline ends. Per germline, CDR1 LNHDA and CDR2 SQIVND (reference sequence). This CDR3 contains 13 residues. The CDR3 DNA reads TGTGCCAGTAGGGCGGGGACGATCACTGAAGCTTTCTTT. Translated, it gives CASRAGTITEAFF.

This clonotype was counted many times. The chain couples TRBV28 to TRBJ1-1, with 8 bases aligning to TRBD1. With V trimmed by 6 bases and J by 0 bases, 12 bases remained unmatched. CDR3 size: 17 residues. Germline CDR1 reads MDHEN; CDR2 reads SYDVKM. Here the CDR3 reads CASSEIRGPPMNTEAFF. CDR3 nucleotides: TGTGCCAGCAGCGAGATCAGGGGGCCCCCCATGAACACTGAAGCTTTCTTT.

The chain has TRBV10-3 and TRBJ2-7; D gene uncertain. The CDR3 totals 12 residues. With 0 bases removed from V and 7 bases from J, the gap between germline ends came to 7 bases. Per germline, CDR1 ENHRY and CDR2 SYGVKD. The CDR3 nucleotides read TGTGCCATCAGTGAGTCGAGACGGGAGCAGTACTTC. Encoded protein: CAISESRREQYF.

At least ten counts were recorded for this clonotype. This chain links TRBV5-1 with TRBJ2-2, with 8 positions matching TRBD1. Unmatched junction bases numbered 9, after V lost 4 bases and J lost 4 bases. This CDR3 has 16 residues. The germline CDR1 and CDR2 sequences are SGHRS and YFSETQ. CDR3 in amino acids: CASSAGQGGITGELFF. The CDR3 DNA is TGCGCCAGCAGCGCTGGACAGGGTGGTATCACCGGGGAGCTGTTTTTT. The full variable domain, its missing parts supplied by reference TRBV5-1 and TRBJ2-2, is KAGVTQTPRYLIKTRGQQVTLSCSPISGHRSVSWYQQTPGQGLQFLFEYFSETQRNKGNFPGRFSGRQFSNSRSEMNVSTLELGDSALYLCASSAGQGGITGELFFGEGSRLTVL.

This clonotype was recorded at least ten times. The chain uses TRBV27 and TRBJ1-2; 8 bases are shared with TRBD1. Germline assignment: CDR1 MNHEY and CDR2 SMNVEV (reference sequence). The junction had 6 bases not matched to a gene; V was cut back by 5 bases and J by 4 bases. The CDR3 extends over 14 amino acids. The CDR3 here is CASSPQGASYGYTF. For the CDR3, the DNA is TGTGCCAGCAGTCCGCAGGGGGCATCCTATGGCTACACCTTC.

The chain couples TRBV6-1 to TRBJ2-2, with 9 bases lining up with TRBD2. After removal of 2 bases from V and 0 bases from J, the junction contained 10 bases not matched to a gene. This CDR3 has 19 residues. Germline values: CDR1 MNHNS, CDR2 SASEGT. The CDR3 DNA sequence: TGTGCCAGCAGTGAATACGGAGCGGGGGGCGAATCGAACACCGGGGAGCTGTTTTTT. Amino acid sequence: CASSEYGAGGESNTGELFF.

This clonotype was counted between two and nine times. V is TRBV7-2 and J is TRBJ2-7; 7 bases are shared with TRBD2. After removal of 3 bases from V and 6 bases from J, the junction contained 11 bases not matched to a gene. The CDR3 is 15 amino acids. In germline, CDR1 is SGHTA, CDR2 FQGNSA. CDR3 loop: CASSFGGSAGLEQYF. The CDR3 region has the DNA TGTGCCAGCAGCTTCGGGGGGAGCGCGGGGCTCGAGCAGTACTTC.

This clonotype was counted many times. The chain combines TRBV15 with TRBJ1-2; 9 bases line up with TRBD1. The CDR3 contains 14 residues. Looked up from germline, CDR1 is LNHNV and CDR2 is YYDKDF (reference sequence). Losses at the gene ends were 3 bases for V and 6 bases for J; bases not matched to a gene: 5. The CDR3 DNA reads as TGTGCCACCAGCAGGGGACAGGGAGACGATGGCTACACCTTC. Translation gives CATSRGQGDDGYTF.

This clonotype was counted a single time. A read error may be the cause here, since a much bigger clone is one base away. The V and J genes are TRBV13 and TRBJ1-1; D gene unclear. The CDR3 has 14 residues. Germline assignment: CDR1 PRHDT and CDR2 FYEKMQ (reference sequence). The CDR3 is CVSSLAGENTEAFF. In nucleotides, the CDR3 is TGTGTCAGCAGCTTAGCGGGAGAAAACACTGAAGCTTTCTTT.

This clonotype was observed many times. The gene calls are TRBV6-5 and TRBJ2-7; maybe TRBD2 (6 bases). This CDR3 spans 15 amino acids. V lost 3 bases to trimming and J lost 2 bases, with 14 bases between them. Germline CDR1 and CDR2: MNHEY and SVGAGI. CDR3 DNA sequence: TGTGCCAGCAGTTATCCGGGACTCCTTGCCTACGAGCAGTACTTC. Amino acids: CASSYPGLLAYEQYF.

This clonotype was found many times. CDR3: CAWSGRGRETQYF. The CDR3 DNA reads TGTGCCTGGAGTGGAAGGGGGCGAGAGACCCAGTACTTC. The chain has TRBV30 and TRBJ2-5; 7 bases map to TRBD1. This CDR3 comprises 13 residues. The V gene end was trimmed by 1 base and the J gene end by 4 bases; junction bases not matched to a gene: 3. Germline CDR1 GTSNPN, CDR2 SVGIG (reference sequence).

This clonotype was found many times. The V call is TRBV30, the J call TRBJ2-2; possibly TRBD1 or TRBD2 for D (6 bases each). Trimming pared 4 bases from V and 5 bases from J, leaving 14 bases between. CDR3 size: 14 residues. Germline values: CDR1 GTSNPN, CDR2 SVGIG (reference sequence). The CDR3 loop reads CAWISGAGTGELFF. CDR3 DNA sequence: TGTGCCTGGATATCAGGGGCGGGGACCGGGGAGCTGTTTTTT.

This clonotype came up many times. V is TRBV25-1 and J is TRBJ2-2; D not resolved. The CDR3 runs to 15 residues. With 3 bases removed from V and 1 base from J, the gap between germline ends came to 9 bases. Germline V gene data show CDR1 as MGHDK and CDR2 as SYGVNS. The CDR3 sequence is CASSDAKWNTGELFF. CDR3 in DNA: TGTGCCAGCAGTGACGCAAAATGGAACACCGGGGAGCTGTTTTTT.

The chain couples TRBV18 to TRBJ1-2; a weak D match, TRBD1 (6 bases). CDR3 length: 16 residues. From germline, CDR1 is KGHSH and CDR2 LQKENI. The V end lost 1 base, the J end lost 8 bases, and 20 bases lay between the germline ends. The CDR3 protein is CASSPLDRPPRWGYTF. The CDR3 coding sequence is TGTGCCAGCTCACCACTCGACAGGCCACCCAGATGGGGCTACACCTTC.